One and the same sample provided the 17 T cell receptor beta chains below, sequenced in a study of graft-versus-host responses after intestinal transplantation. Generated by immunoSEQ multiplex PCR, the TCRdb table keeps only in-frame clones and is missing some. The sample consists of over 40,000 clones, 85% to 95% of them appearing once. Which antigens these TCRs recognize remains unknown. Sample: unstimulated CD8+ T cells sorted from spleen or lymph node cells, taken before transplant. All receptors come from a human donor who was the organ donor for an intestinal transplant.

The J gene is TRBJ2-3, the V gene TRBV10-3; no clear D. Per germline, CDR1 ENHRY and CDR2 SYGVKD. The CDR3 sequence is 13 residues long. The V end was cut by 2 bases, the J end by 6 bases, with 9 bases between. CDR3 sequence (DNA): TGTGCCATCAGTGAGGCCAACCAGGATACGCAGTATTTT. It translates to CAISEANQDTQYF.

The chain recombines TRBV29-1 with TRBJ2-7; D not resolved. Germline V gene data show CDR1 as SQVTM and CDR2 as ANQGSEA. The V end was cut by 0 bases, the J end by 2 bases, with 11 bases between. This CDR3 comprises 14 residues. CDR3 in DNA: TGCAGCGTTGAAGAAGGAACTGGGGCCTACGAGCAGTACTTC. Encoded protein: CSVEEGTGAYEQYF.

CDR3 DNA: TGCGCCAGCAGCCAGCTGGGGACTAACCGTTTTTTTAATTCACCCCTCCACTTT. It codes for CASSQLGTNRFFNSPLHF. V gene TRBV4-1 combines with J gene TRBJ1-6, with a tentative D call TRBD1 (5 bases). The ends were cut back, 3 bases at V and 6 bases at J, with 21 bases in the middle. CDR3 length: 18 amino acids. CDR1 and CDR2 from the germline V gene are MGHRA and YSYEKL.

The chain recombines TRBV19 with TRBJ1-1, with D perhaps TRBD1 (6 bases). The V gene's germline CDR1 is LNHDA and CDR2 SQIVND (reference sequence). The CDR3 runs to 13 residues. Trimming took 3 bases from V and 3 from J, leaving 8 bases between them. The CDR3 protein is CASSMGGHTEAFF. CDR3 nucleotide sequence: TGTGCCAGTAGTATGGGGGGCCACACTGAAGCTTTCTTT.

The gene calls are TRBV6-4 and TRBJ2-1; 10 nucleotides align to TRBD1. Germline V gene data show CDR1 as MRHNA and CDR2 as SNTAGT. Unmatched junction bases numbered 7, after V lost 11 bases and J lost 15 bases. The CDR3 is made up of 10 amino acids. The CDR3 nucleotides are TGTGCCGGCCGGGACAGGGGACTGTTCTTC. It yields the protein CAGRDRGLFF.

This sequence joins TRBV5-6 and TRBJ1-6; 8 bases map to TRBD1. The V gene's germline CDR1 is SGHDT and CDR2 YYEEEE. The V and J ends lost 4 bases and 10 bases, in that order; junction bases with no gene match: 13. The CDR3 is made up of 16 amino acids. CDR3 coding DNA: TGTGCCAGCAGCCCTACAAGGGCAGGGGGCATATCACCCCTCCACTTT. It encodes CASSPTRAGGISPLHF. The entire variable domain, with the rest obtained from reference TRBV5-6 and TRBJ1-6, is as follows: DAGVTQSPTHLIKTRGQQVTLRCSPKSGHDTVSWYQQALGQGPQFIFQYYEEEERQRGNFPDRFSGHQFPNYSSELNVNALLLGDSALYLCASSPTRAGGISPLHFGNGTRLTVT.

The rearrangement joins TRBV9 to TRBJ2-2; 12 nucleotides agree with TRBD1. There are 18 residues in the CDR3. Germline V CDR1 and CDR2: SGDLS, YYNGEE. J lost 7 bases, V lost 4 bases, and 14 bases had no gene match. The CDR3 here is CASSPQAWGQGAFGELFF. In nucleotides, the CDR3 is TGTGCCAGCAGCCCTCAGGCATGGGGACAGGGGGCGTTCGGGGAGCTGTTTTTT.

This chain links TRBV6-4 with TRBJ2-3; 10 bases are shared with TRBD1. CDR3 length equals 14 residues. V gave up 7 bases and J gave up 6 bases; unmatched junction bases: 7. Germline CDR1 is MRHNA and CDR2 is SNTAGT. CDR3 DNA: TGTGCCAGCACCCATAGGGACAGGGGTGATACGCAGTATTTT. Residues: CASTHRDRGDTQYF.

This chain uses TRBV4-3 with TRBJ2-7; tentative D call: TRBD1 (6 bases). This CDR3 spans 17 amino acids. The V gene lost 2 bases and the J gene lost 4 bases, with 21 bases spanning the gap. In germline, CDR1 is LGHNA, CDR2 YSLEER. The CDR3 DNA is TGCGCCAGCAGCCAACATTCTTGGGCCAGGGGCATTTACGAGCAGTACTTC. The encoded protein is CASSQHSWARGIYEQYF.

The chain recombines TRBV9 with TRBJ1-1, with a possible D match to TRBD1 (6 bases). The CDR3 sequence is 15 residues long. V gave up 1 base and J gave up 1 base, with 11 bases separating them. Germline CDR1 reads SGDLS; CDR2 reads YYNGEE. The CDR3 DNA sequence: TGTGCCAGCAGCGTAAGTTGGGGGCCGAACACTGAAGCTTTCTTT. Translating gives CASSVSWGPNTEAFF.

The rearrangement uses TRBV11-2 and TRBJ2-1; 14 bases map to TRBD2. V gave up 5 bases and J gave up 0 bases; unmatched junction bases: 6. CDR3 length: 18 amino acids. Germline V lookup: CDR1 SGHAT, CDR2 FQNNGV. The DNA of the CDR3 is TGTGCCAGCAGCAGACTAGCGGGGGGGCCGGGCTCCTACAATGAGCAGTTCTTC. It is translated as CASSRLAGGPGSYNEQFF.

The chain couples TRBV27 to TRBJ2-7, with no clear D. The CDR3 runs to 14 residues. The V end lost 4 bases, the J end lost 5 bases, and 15 bases lay between the germline ends. Germline V gene data show CDR1 as MNHEY and CDR2 as SMNVEV (reference sequence). CDR3 in DNA: TGTGCCAGCAGTTCGGGCTATGGGCCGAACGAGCAGTACTTC. Residues: CASSSGYGPNEQYF.

This clone appeared a single time. The V call is TRBV11-2, the J call TRBJ2-1; the D gene is possibly TRBD1 (5 bases). CDR3 length: 14 amino acids. Germline V lookup: CDR1 SGHAT, CDR2 FQNNGV. The V and J ends lost 3 bases and 3 bases respectively, with 9 bases between them. The CDR3 region has the DNA TGTGCCAGCAGCTTCACGACAGTCTACAATGAGCAGTTCTTC. Translating it yields CASSFTTVYNEQFF.

Details on this clone: This specimen includes other DNA sequences encoding the same CDR3. The rearrangement joins TRBV29-1 to TRBJ1-3; unclear D gene. With 4 bases removed from V and 0 bases from J, the gap between germline ends came to 4 bases. The CDR3 covers 12 residues. CDR1 SQVTM and CDR2 ANQGSEA come from the germline V gene. In DNA form, the CDR3 reads TGCAGCGTTGCGCACTCTGGAAACACCATATATTTT. Residues: CSVAHSGNTIYF. The entire variable domain, with the rest obtained from reference TRBV29-1 and TRBJ1-3, is as follows: SAVISQKPSRDICQRGTSLTIQCQVDSQVTMMFWYRQQPGQSLTLIATANQGSEATYESGFVIDKFPISRPNLTFSTLTVSNMSPEDSSIYLCSVAHSGNTIYFGEGSWLTVV.

The chain employs TRBV7-9 and TRBJ2-1; D gene ambiguous. The V and J ends lost 5 bases and 7 bases respectively, with 12 bases between them. CDR1 and CDR2 from the germline V gene are SEHNR and FQNEAQ (reference sequence). The CDR3 consists of 13 residues. The CDR3 reads CASSTRFLNEQFF. In DNA form, the CDR3 reads TGTGCCAGCAGCACACGTTTCTTGAATGAGCAGTTCTTC.

The chain combines TRBV19 with TRBJ1-5; D call uncertain. V was shortened by 7 bases and J by 2 bases, with 6 bases between the two germline ends. Germline V gene lookup returns CDR1 LNHDA and CDR2 SQIVND (reference sequence). The CDR3 sequence is 12 residues long. The CDR3 DNA reads TGTGCCAGTACCATCGGCAATCAGCCCCAGCATTTT. It yields the protein CASTIGNQPQHF.

The gene calls are TRBV19 and TRBJ1-6; D might be TRBD1 (6 bases). The CDR3 contains 15 residues. Germline CDR1 LNHDA, CDR2 SQIVND (reference sequence). Trimming took 3 bases from V and 9 from J, leaving 15 bases between them. CDR3 nucleotide sequence: TGTGCCAGTAGTATGGGGGGCAGGGCTGTTTCACCCCTCCACTTT. It yields the protein CASSMGGRAVSPLHF.